Listed below are T cell receptor beta chains from one sample, sequenced in a study of blood T cell repertoires in COVID-19. TCRdb's table, derived via immunoSEQ multiplex PCR, lists solely in-frame clones and lacks some. The table has roughly 64,000 clones, under 80% seen once; the top ten hold roughly 4.8%. The sequenced material came from peripheral blood. These receptors all stem from a human donor in a cohort sampled during active COVID-19. CDR3s include the opening cysteine and the closing phenylalanine or tryptophan. The order of the fields is V gene, clone size, J gene, D gene, CDR3 protein, CDR3 DNA. D genes are given only for firm matches. Clone sizes are given selectively: once, few, many, or a class where the clone is expanded.

TRBV29-1	-	TRBJ2-2	TRBD1	CSVSGTGIRELFF	TGCAGCGTTTCCGGGACAGGGATTAGGGAGCTGTTTTTT
TRBV27	few	TRBJ2-5	TRBD2	CASSAMGLAGAETQYF	TGTGCCAGCAGTGCCATGGGACTAGCGGGGGCAGAGACCCAGTACTTC
TRBV3-1/TRBV3-2	-	TRBJ2-1	-	CASSLLSGGIHEQFF	TGTGCCAGCAGCCTTCTCTCGGGGGGCATCCATGAGCAGTTCTTC
TRBV4-2	-	TRBJ1-5	TRBD1	CASSPSRQGGNQPQHF	TGTGCCAGCAGCCCCAGCAGACAGGGGGGCAATCAGCCCCAGCATTTT
TRBV4-1	-	TRBJ1-6	-	CASSQDGGSDSPLHF	TGCGCCAGCAGCCAAGATGGGGGCTCGGATTCACCCCTCCACTTT
TRBV24-1	-	TRBJ2-2	TRBD2	CATSDLGQGGTGELFF	TGTGCCACCAGTGATTTGGGCCAGGGAGGGACCGGGGAGCTGTTTTTT
TRBV6-1	few	TRBJ2-5	TRBD2	CASSEGLARSQYF	TGTGCCAGCAGTGAGGGACTAGCGAGGTCCCAGTACTTC
TRBV5-1	-	TRBJ2-7	-	CASSPRDTSYEQYF	TGCGCCAGCAGCCCCCGGGACACCTCTTACGAGCAGTACTTC
TRBV5-8	-	TRBJ2-3	-	CASTQWGSSTDTQYF	TGTGCCAGCACCCAATGGGGCTCTAGCACAGATACGCAGTATTTT
TRBV9	-	TRBJ2-2	TRBD1	CASSVGTGGRNTGELFF	TGTGCCAGCAGCGTAGGGACAGGGGGCCGGAACACCGGGGAGCTGTTTTTT
TRBV7-6	once	TRBJ1-5	TRBD1	CASSLGTGAEQPQHF	TGTGCCAGCAGCTTGGGAACAGGGGCGGAACAGCCCCAGCATTTT
TRBV5-1	-	TRBJ1-3	-	CASSLGQGSSGNTIYF	TGCGCCAGCAGCTTGGGGCAGGGGAGCTCTGGAAACACCATATATTTT
TRBV28	-	TRBJ1-2	-	CASSLFGGYGYTF	TGTGCCAGCAGTTTATTTGGGGGGTACGGCTACACCTTC
TRBV6-5	medium-sized	TRBJ1-1	TRBD1	CASRDRDRVNTEAFF	TGTGCCAGCAGGGACCGGGACAGGGTGAACACTGAAGCTTTCTTT
TRBV27	-	TRBJ2-7	TRBD1	CASSLKGGQSYEQYF	TGTGCCAGCAGTTTAAAAGGGGGACAGTCCTACGAGCAGTACTTC
TRBV20-1	-	TRBJ1-1	-	CSALNTEAFF	TGCAGTGCTCTCAACACTGAAGCTTTCTTT
TRBV5-1	once	TRBJ1-1	-	CASSLAVGNTEAFF	TGCGCCAGCAGCTTGGCCGTCGGGAACACTGAAGCTTTCTTT
TRBV5-1	-	TRBJ1-2	TRBD1	CASSLGQGNYGYTF	TGCGCCAGCAGTTTGGGACAGGGAAACTATGGCTACACCTTC
TRBV30	-	TRBJ2-3	-	CAWSVDWSTDTQYF	TGTGCCTGGAGTGTGGACTGGAGCACAGATACGCAGTATTTT
TRBV7-9	-	TRBJ2-1	-	CASSLLRNNEQFF	TGTGCCAGCAGCCTATTGCGGAACAATGAGCAGTTCTTC
TRBV24-1	-	TRBJ1-5	-	CATSDRGSQPQHF	TGTGCCACCAGTGACCGTGGCTCCCAGCCCCAGCATTTT
TRBV7-3	-	TRBJ2-7	TRBD1	CASTPGDRSPYEQYF	TGTGCCAGCACCCCAGGGGACAGGTCCCCCTACGAGCAGTACTTC
TRBV19	-	TRBJ2-4	TRBD1	CASSKDRGLAKNIQYF	TGTGCCAGTAGTAAAGACAGGGGATTAGCCAAAAACATTCAGTACTTC
TRBV2	few	TRBJ2-1	-	CASNKPGIASEQFF	TGTGCCAGCAACAAACCGGGAATCGCAAGTGAGCAGTTCTTC